This T cell receptor beta chain was identified in a study of blood T cell repertoires in COVID-19. Study-wide background: Collection of acute and convalescent COVID-19 samples took place in the United States, Italy and Spain. Nucleic acid was either cDNA or gDNA, and it came from T cells, B-cell-depleted T cells, or PBMCs.

This clone was recorded a few times. The germline V gene has CDR1 MNHEY and CDR2 SMNVEV (reference sequence). The CDR3 has 16 residues. J was trimmed by 2 bases and V by 5 bases; bases with no gene match: 7. Original data processing: Estimation of nucleated cell counts was performed using reference gene primer amplification. TCRdb's table, derived via immunoSEQ multiplex PCR, lists solely in-frame clones and lacks some. That table furnishes V, J and clone size, whereas the DNA furnished D and trimming. The data show roughly 71,000 clones, with 70% to 90% seen just once and approximately 30% held by the top ten.

This chain links TRBV27 with TRBJ1-2; TRBD1 matches at 11 bases. The clonotype originates from a man in his forties or fifties with acute or convalescent COVID-19. What was sequenced was peripheral blood. In DNA, the CDR3 is TGTGCCAGCAGTCCGCGTGGGACAGGGGGAAACTATGGCTACACCTTC. Amino acid sequence: CASSPRGTGGNYGYTF.